Listed below are T cell receptor beta chains from one sample, sequenced in a study of graft-versus-host responses after intestinal transplantation. Sequencing used immunoSEQ multiplex PCR; TCRdb keeps in-frame clones, though not all of them. Among about 38,000 clones, roughly four fifths were seen once, and the ten largest hold roughly 3.6%. The sample was PBMCs, taken 1,000 to 1,200 days after transplant. These receptors originate from a human patient who received an intestinal transplant, so some T cells may come from the graft donor. CDR3s include the opening cysteine and the closing phenylalanine or tryptophan. The D gene is left open where the match is weak. Expanded clones get a size class; other rows say once, few or many, or leave the size out.

J gene,clone size,V gene,D gene,CDR3 protein,CDR3 DNA
TRBJ2-2,-,TRBV14,-,CASSQAMGSYTGELFF,TGTGCCAGCAGCCAGGCCATGGGGTCGTACACCGGGGAGCTGTTTTTT
TRBJ2-7,-,TRBV2,-,CASSSGLPYEQYF,TGTGCCAGCAGCTCAGGGCTACCCTACGAGCAGTACTTC
TRBJ2-3,few,TRBV7-2,-,CASSLVSGPGTDTQYF,TGTGCCAGCAGCTTAGTATCGGGGCCCGGCACAGATACGCAGTATTTT
TRBJ1-2,-,TRBV1,-,CTSSQDPAGTPGGPNYGYTF,TGCACCAGCAGCCAAGATCCCGCGGGGACACCCGGGGGCCCTAACTATGGCTACACCTTC
TRBJ2-2,-,TRBV7-3,-,CASSFDTGELFF,TGTGCCAGCAGCTTCGACACCGGGGAGCTGTTTTTT
TRBJ2-6,-,TRBV5-3,-,CARSWGDSRDSGANVLTF,TGTGCCAGAAGCTGGGGGGACAGTCGCGACTCTGGGGCCAACGTCCTGACTTTC
TRBJ2-3,-,TRBV7-2,-,CASSSSTDTQYF,TGTGCCAGCAGCTCCAGCACAGATACGCAGTATTTT
TRBJ2-3,few,TRBV6-4,TRBD2,CASSWTSGGTDTQYF,TGTGCCAGCAGCTGGACTAGCGGGGGCACAGATACGCAGTATTTT
TRBJ2-1,-,TRBV2,-,CASSEALSSGDEQFF,TGTGCCAGCAGTGAAGCGCTTAGCTCCGGCGATGAGCAGTTCTTC
TRBJ2-7,-,TRBV28,-,CASSLRPGRGVYEQYF,TGTGCCAGCAGTTTACGACCGGGGAGGGGGGTTTACGAGCAGTACTTC
TRBJ2-7,-,TRBV28,-,CASHGIAGQYF,TGTGCCAGTCACGGCATTGCGGGGCAGTACTTC
TRBJ2-5,once,TRBV18,-,CASSPWEAFFQETQYF,TGTGCCAGCTCACCATGGGAGGCCTTTTTCCAAGAGACCCAGTACTTC
TRBJ1-2,-,TRBV19,TRBD1,CASSHGTGTIYGYTF,TGTGCCAGTAGCCACGGGACAGGGACCATCTATGGCTACACCTTC
TRBJ2-3,-,TRBV11-3,TRBD2,CASSFAGEPTDTQYF,TGTGCCAGCAGCTTTGCGGGGGAACCCACAGATACGCAGTATTTT
TRBJ2-1,-,TRBV15,-,CATSRDFRGSGWDEQFF,TGTGCCACCAGCAGAGATTTCCGGGGGTCCGGTTGGGATGAGCAGTTCTTC
TRBJ2-7,-,TRBV11-1,-,CASSLRQSYEQYF,TGTGCCAGCAGCCTAAGACAGTCCTACGAGCAGTACTTC
TRBJ2-7,-,TRBV6-5,TRBD2,CASSFGLGRLNKQYF,TGTGCCAGCAGTTTCGGACTAGGACGGCTAAACAAGCAGTACTTC
TRBJ1-2,-,TRBV7-2,TRBD1,CASSLWSGTGAHYGYTF,TGTGCCAGCAGCTTATGGTCAGGGACAGGGGCCCACTATGGCTACACCTTC
TRBJ2-2,-,TRBV29-1,-,CSVLSDGATGELFF,TGCAGCGTTTTGTCCGACGGAGCCACCGGGGAGCTGTTTTTT
TRBJ2-7,few,TRBV28,TRBD1,CASSQRQGRYEQYF,TGTGCCAGCAGTCAAAGACAGGGCCGCTACGAGCAGTACTTC
TRBJ1-3,once,TRBV28,-,CASSFVLGRTDTIYF,TGTGCCAGCAGTTTTGTTTTAGGGCGTACCGACACCATATATTTT
TRBJ1-2,-,TRBV27,-,CASSPHQGGNYGYTF,TGTGCCAGCAGTCCGCACCAAGGGGGAAACTATGGCTACACCTTC
TRBJ1-2,few,TRBV6-4,TRBD1,CASSESGGSYGYTF,TGTGCCAGCAGTGAATCAGGGGGATCCTATGGCTACACCTTC
TRBJ1-1,-,TRBV28,TRBD1,CASSSMADRGVAFF,TGTGCCAGCAGTTCAATGGCTGACAGGGGGGTAGCTTTCTTT
TRBJ2-2,-,TRBV6-1,-,CASSGIPGHPNTGELFF,TGTGCCAGCAGTGGTATCCCGGGACACCCGAACACCGGGGAGCTGTTTTTT
TRBJ1-2,-,TRBV18,-,CASSPRLRNYGYTF,TGTGCCAGCTCACCACGACTGCGGAACTATGGCTACACCTTC
TRBJ1-5,-,TRBV19,TRBD1,CASTPGTGRQPQHF,TGTGCCAGTACCCCGGGGACAGGGCGTCAGCCCCAGCATTTT
TRBJ2-3,-,TRBV28,TRBD1,CASSHRQGLSTDTQYF,TGTGCCAGCAGTCACCGACAGGGATTGTCCACAGATACGCAGTATTTT
TRBJ1-4,-,TRBV6-1,-,CASSVQVGGEKLFF,TGTGCCAGCAGTGTTCAGGTCGGCGGTGAAAAACTGTTTTTT
TRBJ2-1,few,TRBV27,-,CASSFQSTSSYNEQFF,TGTGCCAGCAGTTTCCAGTCGACGAGCTCCTACAATGAGCAGTTCTTC
TRBJ1-6,-,TRBV4-1,-,CASSQLEDSVYSPLHF,TGCGCCAGCAGCCAACTGGAGGATAGTGTGTATTCACCCCTCCACTTT
TRBJ1-1,-,TRBV5-4,TRBD1,CASSYSRGLEDTEAFF,TGTGCCAGCAGTTATAGCAGGGGGTTGGAGGACACTGAAGCTTTCTTT
TRBJ2-3,-,TRBV2,-,CASRKENTQYF,TGTGCCAGCAGGAAAGAAAATACGCAGTATTTT
TRBJ2-7,-,TRBV5-4,-,CASSGEKAYEQYF,TGTGCCAGCAGCGGGGAGAAGGCCTACGAGCAGTACTTC
TRBJ2-1,few,TRBV6-6,-,CASSYSDYNEQFF,TGTGCCAGCAGTTACTCGGACTACAATGAGCAGTTCTTC
TRBJ2-1,-,TRBV15,TRBD1,CATSRETSRQGRGQFF,TGTGCCACCAGCAGAGAGACGTCCCGACAGGGGAGAGGGCAGTTCTTC
TRBJ2-5,-,TRBV28,TRBD2,CASSLSSGRAGGETQYF,TGTGCCAGCAGTTTATCTAGCGGGAGGGCCGGAGGGGAGACCCAGTACTTC
TRBJ1-2,-,TRBV28,-,CASSRDGLELRYTF,TGTGCCAGCAGCAGGGACGGCCTCGAACTGCGCTACACCTTC
TRBJ2-4,-,TRBV5-1,-,CASSLGGGTQNIQYF,TGCGCCAGCAGCCTAGGGGGAGGGACTCAAAACATTCAGTACTTC
TRBJ2-5,-,TRBV28,-,CASKPLGRAHQETQYF,TGTGCCAGCAAACCCCTTGGCAGAGCACACCAAGAGACCCAGTACTTC
TRBJ1-1,-,TRBV5-1,-,CASSLESSLNTEAFF,TGCGCCAGCAGCTTGGAATCATCTTTGAACACTGAAGCTTTCTTT
TRBJ1-1,few,TRBV28,-,CASSSKLQGSEAFF,TGTGCCAGCAGTTCAAAATTACAGGGATCTGAAGCTTTCTTT
TRBJ2-1,-,TRBV5-1,-,CASRDGEYNEQFF,TGCGCCAGTCGGGACGGCGAGTACAATGAGCAGTTCTTC
TRBJ1-6,few,TRBV6-1,TRBD1,CATLRDSRTLHF,TGTGCCACACTTCGGGACAGCAGAACCCTCCACTTT
TRBJ2-3,-,TRBV27,TRBD1,CASSLGFGQGARDTQYF,TGTGCCAGCAGTTTAGGTTTTGGGCAGGGGGCGAGGGATACGCAGTATTTT
TRBJ2-5,-,TRBV11-2,TRBD2,CASSLAAGRAETQYF,TGTGCCAGCAGCTTAGCGGCAGGGAGGGCAGAGACCCAGTACTTC